One and the same sample provided the 17 T cell receptor beta chains below, sequenced in a study of neurological immune-mediated disorders. One entry per CDR3 protein results from TCRdb running MiXCR on the 5' RACE reads. The sample shows 53,000 or so distinct CDR3 sequences, roughly 8.4% of them seen only once. Regarding time point: longitudinal time-point 3. Material for sequencing was PBMCs. Receptors originate from a woman between 35 and 50 years old in good health.

In this sample, this clonotype turned up many times. The chain links TRBV4-1 to TRBJ1-1; D unclear. V lost 0 bases and J lost 1, with 9 bases in between. Germline V lookup: CDR1 MGHRA, CDR2 YSYEKL. There are 15 residues in the CDR3. The CDR3 bases are TGCGCCAGCAGCCAAGATATTTGGGAGAACACTGAAGCTTTCTTT. Translated, it gives CASSQDIWENTEAFF.

This clonotype was observed at least ten times. The V call is TRBV9, the J call TRBJ1-1; possibly TRBD1 for D (6 bases). Trimming took off 1 base at V and 6 bases at J, with 13 bases between the two ends. Germline CDR1 and CDR2: SGDLS and YYNGEE. The CDR3 extends over 14 amino acids. CDR3 amino acids: CASSVTGIRAEAFF. CDR3 DNA: TGTGCCAGCAGCGTAACAGGGATCCGGGCTGAAGCTTTCTTT.

This clonotype was seen at least ten times. The chain recombines TRBV3-1 with TRBJ1-5; D is perhaps TRBD1 (6 bases). V was cut by 8 bases and J by 4 bases, with 15 bases left in between. CDR1 is LGHDT, CDR2 YNNKEL, per germline (reference sequence). CDR3 length equals 14 residues. CDR3 sequence: CASAKGGGNQPQHF. The CDR3 region has the DNA TGTGCCAGCGCGAAGGGGGGGGGAAATCAGCCCCAGCATTTT.

This clonotype occurred many times. This chain connects TRBV15 to TRBJ1-2; 8 positions agree with TRBD1. The CDR3 has 14 amino acids. Germline CDR1 is LNHNV and CDR2 is YYDKDF (reference sequence). Germline trimming cut 5 bases from V and 4 bases from J; bases unmatched to any gene: 6. The DNA for the CDR3 is TGTGCCACCAGCCTGCGGACAGGGACCTATGGCTACACCTTC. Translation: CATSLRTGTYGYTF.

Notes on this clonotype: Just one base apart from a much larger clone, this may be a read error. CDR3 DNA: TGTGCCAACAGTTTTGACGGGGACATTCAGTACTTC. The encoded protein is CANSFDGDIQYF. The rearrangement links TRBV12-3 or TRBV12-4 to TRBJ2-4, with D perhaps matching TRBD2 (5 bases). The CDR3 extends over 12 amino acids.

This clonotype was recorded at least ten times. The genes are TRBV5-1 and TRBJ2-2; D may correspond to TRBD1 or TRBD2 (5 bases each). Per germline, CDR1 SGHRS and CDR2 YFSETQ. CDR3 length equals 17 residues. The V and J ends lost 0 bases and 2 bases respectively, with 14 bases between them. CDR3 bases: TGCGCCAGCAGCTTGGCCGGGGACCCTGCTAACACCGGGGAGCTGTTTTTT. This gives the protein CASSLAGDPANTGELFF.

This clonotype was recorded at least ten times. The chain employs TRBV3-1 and TRBJ2-1, with D maybe TRBD1 (6 bases). This CDR3 comprises 15 residues. V lost 4 bases and J lost 1, with 11 bases in between. From germline, CDR1 is LGHDT and CDR2 YNNKEL (reference sequence). CDR3 nucleotide sequence: TGTGCCAGCAGCCGAGGACAGAAGTCCTACAATGAGCAGTTCTTC. Translating it yields CASSRGQKSYNEQFF.

This clonotype was counted ten times or more. V is TRBV28 and J is TRBJ2-3; maybe TRBD2 (5 bases). Trimming took 4 bases from V and 0 from J, leaving 8 bases between them. The CDR3 contains 14 residues. Germline V gene lookup returns CDR1 MDHEN and CDR2 SYDVKM. In nucleotides, the CDR3 is TGTGCCAGCAGTTCGTCTAGCAGCACAGATACGCAGTATTTT. It specifies CASSSSSSTDTQYF.

This clonotype was observed many times. The chain is built from TRBV7-9 and TRBJ2-3; TRBD1 matches 7 bases. J was trimmed by 4 bases and V by 5 bases; bases with no gene match: 3. Germline CDR1 and CDR2: SEHNR and FQNEAQ (reference sequence). The CDR3 consists of 13 residues. The CDR3: CASSQQGPDTQYF. The CDR3 DNA reads TGTGCCAGCAGCCAACAGGGGCCAGATACGCAGTATTTT. The full variable domain, rest sourced from reference TRBV7-9 and TRBJ2-3, is DTGVSQNPRHKITKRGQNVTFRCDPISEHNRLYWYRQTLGQGPEFLTYFQNEAQLEKSRLLSDRFSAERPKGSFSTLEIQRTEQGDSAMYLCASSQQGPDTQYFGPGTRLTVL.

This clonotype showed up many times. The chain recombines TRBV4-1 with TRBJ1-1; TRBD1 agrees at 7 bases. The CDR3 is 18 residues long. Trimming removed 4 bases from V and 1 base from J; junction bases left unmatched: 15. Germline-derived CDR1 and CDR2 are MGHRA and YSYEKL. CDR3 DNA sequence: TGCGCCAGCAGCCCCTTAGGGACAGTTTTCTTAGGGAACACTGAAGCTTTCTTT. Residues: CASSPLGTVFLGNTEAFF.

This clonotype has ten or more counts. The chain joins TRBV12-3 or TRBV12-4 to TRBJ1-2; D is perhaps TRBD1 (5 bases). The V gene lost 6 bases and the J gene lost 3 bases, with 14 bases spanning the gap. This CDR3 is built from 14 residues. The CDR3 DNA is TGTGCCAGCAGCCCTCCCGGGGGACACTATGGCTACACCTTC. It encodes CASSPPGGHYGYTF.

This clonotype was detected many times. V is TRBV28 and J is TRBJ1-5; tentative D call: TRBD1 (5 bases). CDR1 MDHEN and CDR2 SYDVKM come from the germline V gene. The V and J ends lost 6 bases and 0 bases respectively, with 12 bases between them. The CDR3 consists of 15 residues. DNA of the CDR3: TGTGCCAGCAGCCGCCGGGGGTATAGCAATCAGCCCCAGCATTTT. Its translation is CASSRRGYSNQPQHF.

The table lists this clonotype with many counts. Here the CDR3 DNA reads TGCAGCGTACCCAGGGGGCTGCACACTGAAGCTTTCTTT. Amino acids: CSVPRGLHTEAFF. V and J are TRBV29-1 and TRBJ1-1; 8 nucleotides align to TRBD1. Germline loops: CDR1 SQVTM, CDR2 ANQGSEA. CDR3 length: 13 residues. V shed 6 bases and J 3 bases; nucleotides not matched to a gene: 6.

The sample holds many counts of this clonotype. The chain carries TRBV5-1 and TRBJ2-1; 9 bases are shared with TRBD1. Germline values: CDR1 SGHRS, CDR2 YFSETQ. The CDR3 covers 16 residues. The V segment lost 4 bases and the J segment 2 bases; nucleotides outside the gene matches: 7. This chain's CDR3 is CASSPGYRGPYNEQFF. The CDR3 nucleotides are TGCGCCAGCAGCCCGGGGTACAGGGGGCCCTACAATGAGCAGTTCTTC.

A few counts support this clonotype. The chain links TRBV7-2 to TRBJ2-5, with TRBD2 matching 11 bases. Germline assignment: CDR1 SGHTA and CDR2 FQGNSA. The V gene end was trimmed by 7 bases and the J gene end by 5 bases; junction bases not matched to a gene: 9. The CDR3 runs 15 residues. The CDR3 loop is CASTQRSGRAETQYF. CDR3 coding DNA: TGTGCCAGCACCCAACGTAGCGGGAGGGCGGAGACCCAGTACTTC.

At least ten counts were recorded for this clonotype. The V and J genes are TRBV4-1 and TRBJ2-1; D possibly corresponds to TRBD2 (5 bases). V dropped 0 bases and J dropped 5 bases, with 17 bases sitting between them. This CDR3 has 17 amino acids. CDR1 is MGHRA and CDR2 is YSYEKL in the germline V gene. The CDR3 DNA is TGCGCCAGCAGCCAAGAATCCGAGCGGATCTTCGACAATGAGCAGTTCTTC. Protein product: CASSQESERIFDNEQFF.

In this sample, this clonotype turned up a few times. The chain couples TRBV6-2 or TRBV6-3 to TRBJ1-1; D gene ambiguous. The germline V and J ends were trimmed by 7 bases and 1 base, with 16 bases remaining between them. Germline V gene sequence: CDR1 MNHEY, CDR2 SVGEGT. The CDR3 is 15 amino acids. CDR3 nucleotides: TGTGCCAGCAATTGGGTCGCGTGGGGGAACACTGAAGCTTTCTTT. It yields the protein CASNWVAWGNTEAFF.